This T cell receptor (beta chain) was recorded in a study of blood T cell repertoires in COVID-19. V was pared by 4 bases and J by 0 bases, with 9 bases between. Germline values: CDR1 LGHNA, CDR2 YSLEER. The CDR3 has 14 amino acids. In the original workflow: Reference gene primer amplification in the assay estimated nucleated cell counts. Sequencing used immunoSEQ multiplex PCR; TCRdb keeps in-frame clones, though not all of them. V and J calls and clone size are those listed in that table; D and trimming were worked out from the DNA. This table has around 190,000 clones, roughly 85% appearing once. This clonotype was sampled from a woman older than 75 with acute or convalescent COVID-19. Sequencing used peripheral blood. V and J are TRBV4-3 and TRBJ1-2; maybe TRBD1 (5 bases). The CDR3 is CASSRSTANYGYTF. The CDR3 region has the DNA TGCGCCAGCAGCCGATCGACAGCTAACTATGGCTACACCTTC.